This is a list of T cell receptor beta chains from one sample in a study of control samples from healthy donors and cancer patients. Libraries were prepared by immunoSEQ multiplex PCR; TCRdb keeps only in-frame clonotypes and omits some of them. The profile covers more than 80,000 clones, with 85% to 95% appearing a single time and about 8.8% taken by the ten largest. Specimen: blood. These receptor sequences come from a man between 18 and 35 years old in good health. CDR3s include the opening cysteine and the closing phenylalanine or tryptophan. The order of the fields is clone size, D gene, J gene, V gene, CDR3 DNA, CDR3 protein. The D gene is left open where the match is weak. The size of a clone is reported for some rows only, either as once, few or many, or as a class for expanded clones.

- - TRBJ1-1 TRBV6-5 TGTGCCAGCAGCCCCGGACAGAGCTCCCTTCCGGGTTTCTTT CASSPGQSSLPGFF
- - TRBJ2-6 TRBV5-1 TGCGCCAGCAGTGTCACCTCTGGGGCCAACGTCCTGACTTTC CASSVTSGANVLTF
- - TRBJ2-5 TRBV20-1 TGCAGTGCAATGGGGACCCAGTACTTC CSAMGTQYF
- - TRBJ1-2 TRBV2 TGTGCCAGCAGTGTGACGACGTTTGTGGGGCTCAACTATGGCTACACCTTC CASSVTTFVGLNYGYTF
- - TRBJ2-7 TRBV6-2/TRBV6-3 TGTGCCAGCAGTTTTATACCAGGCGAGCAGTACTTC CASSFIPGEQYF
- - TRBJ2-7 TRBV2 TGTGCCAGCAGTGAAGACAGGGTAACTTACGAGCAGTACTTC CASSEDRVTYEQYF
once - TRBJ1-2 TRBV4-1 TGCGCCAGCAGCCAAGACAGGGCTGGCTATGGCTACACCTTC CASSQDRAGYGYTF
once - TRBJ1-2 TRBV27 TGTGCCAGCAGTTTAAGGGGTGGCGACTATGGCTACACCTTC CASSLRGGDYGYTF
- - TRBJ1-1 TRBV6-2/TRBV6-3 TGTGCCAGCAGTTACGCCCAGGAAGAAGCTTTCTTT CASSYAQEEAFF
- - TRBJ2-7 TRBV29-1 TGCAGCGTAACAACATGGAGCTCCTACGAGCAGTACTTC CSVTTWSSYEQYF
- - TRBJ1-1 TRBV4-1 TGCGCCAGCAGCCAAGATCCGAGGGAAGCTTTCTTT CASSQDPREAFF
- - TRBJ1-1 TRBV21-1 TGTGCCAGCAGCAAAGTTTTGGACGGACCCCCGAACACTGAAGCTTTCTTT CASSKVLDGPPNTEAFF
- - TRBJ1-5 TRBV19 TGTGCCAGTAGTACCCAGAACAGGGAGCCCCAGCATTTT CASSTQNREPQHF
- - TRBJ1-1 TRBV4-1 TGCGCCAGCAGCCAAGAAGGCCAGCCGAACACTGAAGCTTTCTTT CASSQEGQPNTEAFF
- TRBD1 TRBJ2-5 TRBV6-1 TGTGCCAGCAGTGAAGTCCTTTACAGGGGCGAGACCCAGTACTTC CASSEVLYRGETQYF
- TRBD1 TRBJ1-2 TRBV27 TGTGCCAGCAGTCCTGACAGGGGTGGCTACACCTTC CASSPDRGGYTF
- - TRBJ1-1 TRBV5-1 TGCGCCAGCAGCCTTCGTGCGGTCGTCATGAACACTGAAGCTTTCTTT CASSLRAVVMNTEAFF
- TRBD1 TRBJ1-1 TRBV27 TGTGCCAGCAACGGACAGGGGGCAGGCACTGAAGCTTTCTTT CASNGQGAGTEAFF
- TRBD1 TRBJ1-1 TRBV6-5 TGTGCCAGCAGTTACTTAGACAGGGGCTTAACTGAAGCTTTCTTT CASSYLDRGLTEAFF
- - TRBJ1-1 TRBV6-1 TGTGCCAGCAGTTATCGCACTGAAGCTTTCTTT CASSYRTEAFF
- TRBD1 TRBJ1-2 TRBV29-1 TGCAGCGTTGAAAGGGACAGCCTCTATGGCTACACCTTC CSVERDSLYGYTF
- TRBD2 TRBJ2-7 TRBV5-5 TGTGCCAGCAGCTTTCTAGCGGGGGAGTACGAGCAGTACTTC CASSFLAGEYEQYF
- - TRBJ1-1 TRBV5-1 TGCGCCAGCAGCCCTATAGCAGGGTTTGTCACTGAAGCTTTCTTT CASSPIAGFVTEAFF
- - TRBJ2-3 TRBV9 TGTGCCAGCAGCGTAGGGGGCGGGGGCGGCACAGATACGCAGTATTTT CASSVGGGGGTDTQYF
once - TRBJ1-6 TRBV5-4 TGTGCCAGCAGCCCCCCTGGTGCGGATCCTTCACCCCTCCACTTT CASSPPGADPSPLHF
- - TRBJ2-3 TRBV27 TGTGCCAGCAGTCCCGAGGGGGGCACAGATACGCAGTATTTT CASSPEGGTDTQYF
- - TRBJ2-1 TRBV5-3 TGTGCCAGAAGCTTGGGACCTGGTGGGAATGAGCAGTTCTTC CARSLGPGGNEQFF
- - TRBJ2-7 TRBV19 TGTGCCAGTAGTGCACAGGTCTACTCCTACGAGCAGTACTTC CASSAQVYSYEQYF
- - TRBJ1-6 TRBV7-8 TGTGCCAGCAGCCGAGAGCAGGGGATCAATTCACCCCTCCACTTT CASSREQGINSPLHF
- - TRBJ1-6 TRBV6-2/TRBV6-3 TGTGCCAGCAGTTACTTGGGTGACTCACCCCTCCACTTT CASSYLGDSPLHF
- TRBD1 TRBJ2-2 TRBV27 TGTGCCAGCAGTCTAGCCCCGGACAGGGGCGGGGAGCTGTTTTTT CASSLAPDRGGELFF
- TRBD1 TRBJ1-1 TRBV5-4 TGTGCCAGCAGAACGGGACAGGGGTTGAACACTGAAGCTTTCTTT CASRTGQGLNTEAFF
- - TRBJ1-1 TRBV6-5 TGTGCCAGCAGCCGAGTAGCAGGGGCCGTTACTGAAGCTTTCTTT CASSRVAGAVTEAFF
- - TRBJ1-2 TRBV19 TGTGCCAGTAGTAGCGGGCCGATCTCTGGCTACACCTTC CASSSGPISGYTF
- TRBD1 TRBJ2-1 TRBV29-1 TGCAGCTCCGACAGGGACAATGAGCAGTTCTTC CSSDRDNEQFF
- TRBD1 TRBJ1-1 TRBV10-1 TGCGCCAGCAGTGAAGGACAGGGTTATACTGAAGCTTTCTTT CASSEGQGYTEAFF
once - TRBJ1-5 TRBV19 TGTGCCAGTAGTCCCGGGACCAGGGACCAGCCCCAGCATTTT CASSPGTRDQPQHF
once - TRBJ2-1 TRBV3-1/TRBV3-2 TGTGCCAGCAGCCACCCTAGCGATGAGCAGTTCTTC CASSHPSDEQFF
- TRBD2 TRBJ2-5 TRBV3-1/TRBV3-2 TGTGCCAGCAGTGGTAGCGGGGGGCAAGAGACCCAGTACTTC CASSGSGGQETQYF
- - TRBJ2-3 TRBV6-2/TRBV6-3 TGTGCCAGCAGTTACTCGTTCAACCTCGGGGACGATACGCAGTATTTT CASSYSFNLGDDTQYF
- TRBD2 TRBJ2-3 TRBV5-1 TGCGCCAGCAGCTTCCGGACTAGCGGGGGTAGCACAGATACGCAGTATTTT CASSFRTSGGSTDTQYF
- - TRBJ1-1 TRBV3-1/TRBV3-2 TGTGCCAGCAGCCATTCGGAGAACACTGAAGCTTTCTTT CASSHSENTEAFF
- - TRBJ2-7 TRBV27 TGTGCCAGCAGCCCGTCACTAGGGGTCGGTTACTACGAGCAGTACTTC CASSPSLGVGYYEQYF
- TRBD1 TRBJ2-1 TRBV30 TGTGCCTGGAGTAGTGAGGACAGGGAATACAATGAGCAGTTCTTC CAWSSEDREYNEQFF
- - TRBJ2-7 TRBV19 TGTGCCAGTAGTAGCGTGCGAGGATACGAGCAGTACTTC CASSSVRGYEQYF
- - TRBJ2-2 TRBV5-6 TGTGCCAGCAGCTTGGTTTACGGCGCGAACACCGGGGAGCTGTTTTTT CASSLVYGANTGELFF